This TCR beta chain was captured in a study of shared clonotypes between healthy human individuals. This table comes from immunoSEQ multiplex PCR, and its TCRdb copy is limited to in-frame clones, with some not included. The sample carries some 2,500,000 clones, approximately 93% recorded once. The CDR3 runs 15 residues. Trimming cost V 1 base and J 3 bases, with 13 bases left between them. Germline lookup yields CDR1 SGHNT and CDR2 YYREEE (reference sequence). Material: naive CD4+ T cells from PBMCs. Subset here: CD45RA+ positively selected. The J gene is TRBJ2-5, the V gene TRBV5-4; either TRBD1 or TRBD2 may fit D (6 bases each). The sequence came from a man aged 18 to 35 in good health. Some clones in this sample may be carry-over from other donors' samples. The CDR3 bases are TGTGCCAGCAGCTTGTACGGGGGCAAAGAAGAGACCCAGTACTTC. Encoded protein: CASSLYGGKEETQYF.